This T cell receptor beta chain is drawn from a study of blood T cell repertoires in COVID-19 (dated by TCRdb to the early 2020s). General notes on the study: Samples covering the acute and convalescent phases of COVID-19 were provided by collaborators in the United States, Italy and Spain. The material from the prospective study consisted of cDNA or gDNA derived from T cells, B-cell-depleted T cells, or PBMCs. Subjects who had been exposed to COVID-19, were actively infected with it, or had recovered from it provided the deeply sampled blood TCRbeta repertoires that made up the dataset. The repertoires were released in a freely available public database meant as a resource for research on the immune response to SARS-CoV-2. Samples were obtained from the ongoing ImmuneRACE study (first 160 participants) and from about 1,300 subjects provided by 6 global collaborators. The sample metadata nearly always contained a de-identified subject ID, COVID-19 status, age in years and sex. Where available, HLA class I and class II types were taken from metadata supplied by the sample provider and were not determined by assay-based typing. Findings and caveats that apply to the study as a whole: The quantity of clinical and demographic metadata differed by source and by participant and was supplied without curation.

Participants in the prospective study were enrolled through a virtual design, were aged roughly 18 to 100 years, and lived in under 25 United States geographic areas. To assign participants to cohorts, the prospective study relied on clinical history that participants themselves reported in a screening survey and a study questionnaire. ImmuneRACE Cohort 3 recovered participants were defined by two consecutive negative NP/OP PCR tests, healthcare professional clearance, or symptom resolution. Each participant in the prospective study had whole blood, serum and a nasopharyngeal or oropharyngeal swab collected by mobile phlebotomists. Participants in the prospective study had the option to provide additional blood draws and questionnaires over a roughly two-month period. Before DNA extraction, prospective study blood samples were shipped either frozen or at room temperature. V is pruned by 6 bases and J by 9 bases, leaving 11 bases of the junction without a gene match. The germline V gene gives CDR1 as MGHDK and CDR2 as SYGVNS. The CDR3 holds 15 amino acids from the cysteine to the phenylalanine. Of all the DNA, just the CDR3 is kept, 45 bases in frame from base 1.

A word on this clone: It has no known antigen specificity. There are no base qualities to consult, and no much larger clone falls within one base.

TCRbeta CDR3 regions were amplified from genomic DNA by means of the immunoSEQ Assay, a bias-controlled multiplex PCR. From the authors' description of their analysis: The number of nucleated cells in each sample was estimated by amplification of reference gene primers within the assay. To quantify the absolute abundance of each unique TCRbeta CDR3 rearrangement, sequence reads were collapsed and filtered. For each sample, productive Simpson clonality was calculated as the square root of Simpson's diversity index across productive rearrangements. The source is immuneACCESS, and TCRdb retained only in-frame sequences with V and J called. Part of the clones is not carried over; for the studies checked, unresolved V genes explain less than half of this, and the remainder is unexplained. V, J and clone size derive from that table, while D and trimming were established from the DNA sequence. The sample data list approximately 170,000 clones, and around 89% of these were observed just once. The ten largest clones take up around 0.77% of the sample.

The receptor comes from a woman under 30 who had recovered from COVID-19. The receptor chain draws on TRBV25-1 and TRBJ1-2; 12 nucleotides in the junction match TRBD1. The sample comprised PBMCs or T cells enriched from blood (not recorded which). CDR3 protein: CASSPMGTGGRSYTF. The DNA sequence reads TGTGCCAGCAGCCCAATGGGGACAGGGGGCAGGAGCTACACCTTC.